These 30 T cell receptor beta chains originate from one sample sequenced in a study of T cell repertoires in cytomegalovirus infection. MiXCR was run by TCRdb on the reads, yielding one entry per CDR3 protein. The sample gives fewer than 400,000 distinct CDR3 sequences, 15% to 20% of which show up once; less than 9.5% is in the top ten. The sample comprised PBMCs. The source is a human donor in good health (CMV status not recorded). Some clones in this sample may be carry-over from other donors' samples.

In regard to this clonotype: The CDR3 end shows no conserved phenylalanine or tryptophan, and so a read error is likely. The CDR3 spells CSARDRREGTDTQYL. The CDR3 nucleotides are TGCAGTGCTAGAGATCGGCGGGAGGGCACAGATACGCAGTATCTT. The chain has TRBV20-1 and TRBJ2-3, with 8 bases that match TRBD2. The CDR3 totals 15 residues. The trim removed 0 bases at V and 1 base at J, leaving 3 bases unmatched. In germline, CDR1 is DFQATT, CDR2 SNEGSKA (reference sequence).

This clonotype was picked up many times. The V and J genes are TRBV7-2 and TRBJ2-5; 10 bases fit TRBD1. Germline V gene sequence: CDR1 SGHTA, CDR2 FQGNSA. The CDR3 contains 16 residues. The V segment lost 2 bases and the J segment 4 bases; nucleotides outside the gene matches: 7. The CDR3 spells CASSLNDRGLGETQYF. CDR3 DNA: TGTGCCAGCAGCTTAAACGACAGGGGGCTGGGAGAGACCCAGTACTTC.

CDR3 region: CASSQGRDTGELFF. In nucleotides, the CDR3 is TGTGCCAGCAGCCAGGGGAGGGACACCGGGGAGCTGTTTTTT. This chain joins TRBV3-1 and TRBJ2-2; 7 bases fit TRBD2. The CDR3 has 14 amino acids. In germline, CDR1 is LGHDT, CDR2 YNNKEL (reference sequence). V was pared by 3 bases and J by 3 bases, with 1 base of the junction left unmatched.

This clonotype was counted many times. The rearrangement links TRBV7-8 to TRBJ1-4; D is perhaps TRBD1 (5 bases). The germline V gene encodes CDR1 SGHVS and CDR2 FQNEAQ. V was clipped by 3 bases and J by 11 bases, with 13 bases between them. The CDR3 totals 13 residues. The CDR3 nucleotides read TGTGCCAGCAGCTTCACCAGATCAGGGAAACTGTTTTTT. This gives the protein CASSFTRSGKLFF.

This clonotype was picked up a small number of times. The genes are TRBV7-2 and TRBJ2-7, with D possibly matching TRBD1 (5 bases). Germline CDR1 SGHTA, CDR2 FQGNSA. V was shortened by 5 bases and J by 4 bases, with 12 bases between the two germline ends. This CDR3 region has 13 residues. CDR3 sequence reads: CASSLARQYEQYF. CDR3 DNA sequence: TGTGCCAGCAGCCTCGCGCGACAGTACGAGCAGTACTTC.

A remark on this clonotype: Being one base from a much bigger clone, this may be a read error. The chain joins TRBV6-4 to TRBJ2-5; D is undetermined. In germline, CDR1 is MRHNA, CDR2 SNTAGT. V dropped 6 bases and J dropped 2 bases, with 10 bases sitting between them. This CDR3 spans 13 amino acids. The CDR3 coding sequence is TGTGCCAGCAGCCGGTCCGAACAAGAGACCCAGTACTTC. Protein product: CASSRSEQETQYF.

This clonotype has a count of ten or more. The chain is built from TRBV11-3 and TRBJ2-2; the D is unclear. Germline CDR1 and CDR2: SGHNT and YENEEA. Trimming shortened V by 0 bases and J by 8 bases, and 7 bases separated the two germline ends. This CDR3 comprises 13 residues. Here the CDR3 reads CASSLEGGGELFF. The DNA for the CDR3 is TGTGCCAGCAGCTTAGAAGGTGGAGGGGAGCTGTTTTTT.

This clonotype has at least ten counts. This chain uses TRBV7-6 with TRBJ1-6, with TRBD1 matching 7 bases. The CDR3 spans 13 residues. Germline V gene data show CDR1 as SGHVS and CDR2 as FNYEAQ. V lost 6 bases to trimming and J lost 9 bases; unmatched junction nucleotides: 5. Here the CDR3 reads CASSSRGLSPLHF. The DNA for the CDR3 is TGTGCCAGCAGTTCAAGGGGGCTTTCACCCCTCCACTTT.

The chain joins TRBV6-6 to TRBJ2-7; the D gene is possibly TRBD1 (5 bases). The CDR3 has 15 residues. The germline V and J ends were trimmed by 6 bases and 2 bases, with 17 bases remaining between them. Per germline, CDR1 MNHNY and CDR2 SVGAGI (reference sequence). For the CDR3, the DNA is TGTGCCAGCAGCCAGGGCTCTATCCCCCCCTACGAGCAGTACTTC. Its translation: CASSQGSIPPYEQYF.

This clonotype has only a few counts. The V and J genes are TRBV20-1 and TRBJ1-4; 10 bases align to TRBD1. The V segment lost 3 bases and the J segment 8 bases; nucleotides outside the gene matches: 6. The CDR3 consists of 14 residues. The V gene's germline CDR1 is DFQATT and CDR2 SNEGSKA (reference sequence). Here the CDR3 reads CSARLGTGVEKLFF. CDR3 DNA: TGCAGTGCTAGGCTCGGGACAGGGGTCGAAAAACTGTTTTTT.

This clonotype was recorded at least ten times. The chain recombines TRBV10-3 with TRBJ1-4, with D unresolved. Between the trimmed V and J ends, which lost 6 bases and 7 bases, there was a span of 15 bases. There are 14 residues in the CDR3. CDR1 is ENHRY, CDR2 SYGVKD, per germline. The CDR3 nucleotides are TGTGCCATCAGCGGGGAAGCCCCCGGTGAAAAACTGTTTTTT. As protein: CAISGEAPGEKLFF.

There are a few counts of this clonotype. The rearrangement joins TRBV3-1 to TRBJ2-5; no reliable D call. V shed 10 bases and J shed 5 bases, with 11 bases lying between them. The CDR3 spans 11 residues. Germline V lookup: CDR1 LGHDT, CDR2 YNNKEL (reference sequence). The DNA for the CDR3 is TGTGCCATCTCAGACGCGGAGACCCAGTACTTC. Residues: CAISDAETQYF.

The chain combines TRBV7-4 with TRBJ2-5; D is perhaps TRBD1 or TRBD2 (5 bases each). The germline CDR1 and CDR2 sequences are SGHVT and SQSDAQ. This CDR3 has 14 residues. The V end lost 5 bases, the J end lost 1 base, and 11 bases lay between the germline ends. The DNA of the CDR3 is TGTGCCAGCAGCCTGCACGGGGCCCAAGAGACCCAGTACTTC. This codes for CASSLHGAQETQYF.

This clonotype showed up many times. This rearrangement joins TRBV28 to TRBJ2-7; TRBD2 matches at 12 bases. This CDR3 region has 17 residues. Germline CDR1 MDHEN, CDR2 SYDVKM. V gave up 6 bases and J gave up 2 bases; unmatched junction bases: 11. Here the CDR3 reads CASRRPGLAGTTYEQYF. The DNA of the CDR3 is TGTGCCAGCAGGCGCCCCGGACTAGCGGGGACTACCTACGAGCAGTACTTC. Variable domain in full (rest from reference TRBV28 and TRBJ2-7): DVKVTQSSRYLVKRTGEKVFLECVQDMDHENMFWYRQDPGLGLRLIYFSYDVKMKEKGDIPEGYSVSREKKERFSLILESASTNQTSMYLCASRRPGLAGTTYEQYFGPGTRLTVT.

In its sample, this clonotype was seen many times. This sequence joins TRBV4-2 and TRBJ1-1; D possibly corresponds to TRBD1 (6 bases). The CDR3 is made up of 14 amino acids. V lost 4 bases and J lost 0, with 9 bases in between. Germline-derived CDR1 and CDR2 are LGHNA and YNFKEQ. The CDR3, as DNA: TGTGCCAGCAGCCGGGACACATTGAACACTGAAGCTTTCTTT. Its translation is CASSRDTLNTEAFF.

This clonotype was observed many times. This chain uses TRBV6-1 with TRBJ2-5; perhaps TRBD1 as D (6 bases). The CDR3 is 14 amino acids. Trimming took off 2 bases at V and 4 bases at J, with 11 bases between the two ends. CDR1 and CDR2 (germline): MNHNS, SASEGT. In nucleotides, the CDR3 is TGTGCCAGCAGTGAATATAGAGGGGGAGAGACCCAGTACTTC. It is translated as CASSEYRGGETQYF.

The table lists this clonotype with a few counts. V is TRBV5-8 and J is TRBJ2-4; the D gene could be TRBD1 or TRBD2 (5 bases each). The V gene's germline CDR1 is SGHTS and CDR2 YDEGEE. This CDR3 contains 15 residues. V gave up 7 bases and J gave up 5 bases, with 19 bases separating them. This CDR3 is CASSSRARGENIQYF. The DNA for the CDR3 is TGTGCCAGCTCCTCCCGAGCCCGAGGGGAAAACATTCAGTACTTC.

This clonotype appeared many times. V gene TRBV6-5 combines with J gene TRBJ1-2; D gene unclear. Germline CDR1 and CDR2: MNHEY and SVGAGI. This CDR3 has 13 amino acids. V was cut by 0 bases and J by 8 bases, with 10 bases left in between. CDR3 nucleotide sequence: TGTGCCAGCAGTTACTCGACGGGATACGGCTACACCTTC. Residues: CASSYSTGYGYTF.

This clonotype was recorded many times. The chain joins TRBV6-4 to TRBJ2-1, with D possibly being TRBD1 (6 bases). The CDR3 runs 13 residues. From germline, CDR1 is MRHNA and CDR2 SNTAGT. V lost 6 bases and J lost 6, with 12 bases in between. For the CDR3, the DNA is TGTGCCAGCAGAGAAACAGGGAGCAATGAGCAGTTCTTC. Translated, it gives CASRETGSNEQFF.

The sample holds a few counts of this clonotype. The chain links TRBV2 to TRBJ2-4, with a weak D call TRBD1 (5 bases). The CDR3 sequence is 13 residues long. Germline CDR1 SNHLY, CDR2 FYNNEI. The V end lost 6 bases, the J end lost 5 bases, and 11 bases lay between the germline ends. The CDR3, as DNA: TGTGCCAGCAGATTAGACAGTGAAAACATTCAGTACTTC. Residues: CASRLDSENIQYF.

This chain uses TRBV2 with TRBJ1-1; TRBD1 agrees at 10 bases. The CDR3 loop spans 15 amino acids. CDR1 is SNHLY and CDR2 is FYNNEI in the germline V gene. Trimming removed 4 bases from V and 3 bases from J; junction bases left unmatched: 5. The CDR3 is CASSGQGAHYTEAFF. For the CDR3, the DNA is TGTGCCAGCAGTGGACAGGGGGCGCATTACACTGAAGCTTTCTTT.

This clonotype was seen a handful of times. V is TRBV20-1 and J is TRBJ2-7, with D perhaps given as TRBD1 or TRBD2 (5 bases each). Trimming removed 6 bases at V and 2 bases at J, with 14 bases between. Germline V gives CDR1 DFQATT, CDR2 SNEGSKA (reference sequence). The CDR3 runs 13 residues. Here the CDR3 reads CSALGVATYEQYF. Here the CDR3 DNA reads TGCAGTGCCTTGGGGGTAGCCACCTACGAGCAGTACTTC.

This clonotype was detected many times. The chain has TRBV6-1 and TRBJ2-3; D not resolved. CDR1 and CDR2 from the germline V gene are MNHNS and SASEGT. Trimming took 7 bases from V and 7 from J, leaving 21 bases between them. This CDR3 has 15 amino acids. CDR3 region: CASIGVGIVTNTQYF. The CDR3 coding sequence is TGTGCCAGCATTGGGGTAGGGATAGTCACGAATACGCAGTATTTT.

This clonotype was seen a handful of times. V is TRBV7-9 and J is TRBJ2-7; D perhaps matches TRBD1 (6 bases). V dropped 5 bases and J dropped 3 bases, with 17 bases sitting between them. There are 15 residues in the CDR3. Germline CDR1 SEHNR, CDR2 FQNEAQ (reference sequence). The CDR3 is CASSREGQGNYEQYF. The CDR3 nucleotides are TGTGCCAGCAGCCGTGAGGGACAAGGGAACTACGAGCAGTACTTC.

V is TRBV28 and J is TRBJ2-1; 8 bases fit TRBD1. Germline CDR1 is MDHEN and CDR2 is SYDVKM. This CDR3 comprises 14 residues. Trimming removed 5 bases from V and 3 bases from J; junction bases left unmatched: 3. The CDR3 DNA is TGTGCCAGCAGTATAACAGGGGGCTACAATGAGCAGTTCTTC. Protein sequence: CASSITGGYNEQFF.

This clonotype appeared many times. The chain links TRBV7-2 to TRBJ1-1; D might be TRBD1 (5 bases). In germline, CDR1 is SGHTA, CDR2 FQGNSA. V shed 2 bases and J shed 6 bases, with 19 bases lying between them. This CDR3 region has 16 residues. As DNA, the CDR3 is TGTGCCAGCAGCTTAACGGGGCCCCCCTGGGGCTCTGAAGCTTTCTTT. The encoded protein is CASSLTGPPWGSEAFF.

The rearrangement links TRBV28 to TRBJ2-6, with a possible D match to TRBD2 (5 bases). Germline-derived CDR1 and CDR2 are MDHEN and SYDVKM. Trimming cost V 3 bases and J 1 base, with 10 bases left between them. The CDR3 totals 16 residues. This CDR3 reads CASSFYGLSGANVLTF. The CDR3 DNA reads as TGTGCCAGCAGTTTCTACGGACTTTCTGGGGCCAACGTCCTGACTTTC.

This clonotype was seen many times. The chain carries TRBV7-8 and TRBJ1-2, with D maybe TRBD1 (6 bases). Trimming pared 2 bases from V and 1 base from J, leaving 20 bases between. CDR1 is SGHVS, CDR2 FQNEAQ, per germline. The CDR3 sequence is 18 residues long. Written as DNA, the CDR3 is TGTGCCAGCAGCTTAAATTCCCCGACAGGCTACTTTAACTATGGCTACACCTTC. Encoded protein: CASSLNSPTGYFNYGYTF.

This clonotype was seen repeatedly, ten times or more. V usage is TRBV2 and J usage is TRBJ1-5; D gene unclear. In germline, CDR1 is SNHLY, CDR2 FYNNEI. The CDR3 is 13 residues long. Between the trimmed V and J ends, which lost 7 bases and 5 bases, there was a span of 12 bases. The CDR3 sequence: CASMRVLYQPQHF. The CDR3 nucleotides read TGTGCCAGCATGAGGGTCCTCTATCAGCCCCAGCATTTT.

Only one count was recorded for this clonotype. V and J are TRBV20-1 and TRBJ2-1; D remains ambiguous. The V end was cut by 7 bases, the J end by 9 bases, with 19 bases between. The germline V gene encodes CDR1 DFQATT and CDR2 SNEGSKA (reference sequence). The CDR3 extends over 13 amino acids. The CDR3 spells CSVPPPRMGEQFF. Written as DNA, the CDR3 is TGCAGTGTTCCCCCCCCTAGGATGGGTGAGCAGTTCTTC.